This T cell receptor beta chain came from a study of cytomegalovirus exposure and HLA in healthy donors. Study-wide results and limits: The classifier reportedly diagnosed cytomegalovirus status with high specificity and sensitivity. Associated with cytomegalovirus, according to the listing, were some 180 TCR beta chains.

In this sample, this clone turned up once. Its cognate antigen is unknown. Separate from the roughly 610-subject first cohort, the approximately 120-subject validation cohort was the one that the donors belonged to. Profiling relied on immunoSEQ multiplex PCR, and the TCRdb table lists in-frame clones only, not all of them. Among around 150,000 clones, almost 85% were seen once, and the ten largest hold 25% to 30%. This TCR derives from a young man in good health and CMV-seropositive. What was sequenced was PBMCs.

Written as DNA, the CDR3 is TGTGCCAGCAGTTACCGCTCCCGCGGGAGCTCCTACAATGAGCAGTTCTTC. Protein sequence: CASSYRSRGSSYNEQFF. This rearrangement joins TRBV27 to TRBJ2-1, with 7 bases aligning to TRBD2. Looked up from germline, CDR1 is MNHEY and CDR2 is SMNVEV (reference sequence). V lost 4 bases to trimming and J lost 0 bases; unmatched junction nucleotides: 9. The CDR3 is 17 amino acids.